The 17 T cell receptor beta chains given below trace back to one sample, sequenced in a study of CD8 T cells in ankylosing spondylitis (dated by TCRdb to 2016 to 2017). The library was obtained by 5' RACE. The instrument given in TCRdb is Illumina HiSeq 2500. Starting from the raw public reads, TCRdb applied fastp trimming at Q25, assembled clones with MiXCR and retained in-frame beta chains. Entries are consolidated by CDR3 protein sequence, retaining the most common genes and DNA. In this sample the table shows some 250,000 distinct CDR3 sequences, about 10% of which occur a single time. The ten largest make up 6% to 8% of the sample. Source material: blood, either unsorted or a sorted T cell fraction (not recorded which). These receptor sequences come from a male donor with ankylosing spondylitis or in good health (not recorded which).

The rearrangement links TRBV19 to TRBJ1-5; D gene unclear. The CDR3 covers 16 residues. CDR1 is LNHDA and CDR2 is SQIVND in the germline V gene (reference sequence). The germline V and J ends were trimmed by 5 bases and 0 bases, with 14 bases remaining between them. The CDR3 is CASSSSGRLSNQPQHF. The CDR3 DNA sequence: TGTGCCAGTAGTTCCTCTGGGCGGCTTAGCAATCAGCCCCAGCATTTT.

This clonotype was detected ten times or more. CDR3 amino acids: CSAVNLWKETQYF. CDR3 bases: TGCAGTGCTGTAAACTTGTGGAAAGAGACCCAGTACTTC. The rearrangement links TRBV20-1 to TRBJ2-5; D uncertain. The CDR3 extends over 13 amino acids. The germline V gene has CDR1 DFQATT and CDR2 SNEGSKA (reference sequence). With 5 bases removed from V and 3 bases from J, the gap between germline ends came to 13 bases.

This clonotype was observed many times. This sequence joins TRBV3-1 and TRBJ1-5, with D perhaps matching TRBD1 (5 bases). This CDR3 spans 13 amino acids. CDR1 LGHDT and CDR2 YNNKEL come from the germline V gene (reference sequence). V shed 5 bases and J shed 9 bases, with 14 bases lying between them. The CDR3 bases are TGTGCCAGCAGCGGGACGGAGCGAGGGCCCCAGCATTTT. Amino acids: CASSGTERGPQHF. The full variable domain, its missing parts supplied by reference TRBV3-1 and TRBJ1-5, is DTAVSQTPKYLVTQMGNDKSIKCEQNLGHDTMYWYKQDSKKFLKIMFSYNNKELIINETVPNRFSPKSPDKAHLNLHINSLELGDSAVYFCASSGTERGPQHFGDGTRLSIL.

There are many counts of this clonotype. This rearrangement joins TRBV20-1 to TRBJ1-2; no definite D call. Germline CDR1 is DFQATT and CDR2 is SNEGSKA (reference sequence). The ends were cut back, 2 bases at V and 0 bases at J, with 4 bases in the middle. This CDR3 comprises 12 residues. CDR3 protein: CSARKTNYGYTF. The CDR3, as DNA: TGCAGTGCTAGAAAAACTAACTATGGCTACACCTTC.

This clonotype was counted at least ten times. J is TRBJ1-1 and V is TRBV5-1; D possibly corresponds to TRBD1 (5 bases). Germline loops: CDR1 SGHRS, CDR2 YFSETQ. V was clipped by 0 bases and J by 1 base, with 10 bases between them. The CDR3 is made up of 15 amino acids. The CDR3 DNA sequence: TGCGCCAGCAGCTTGGGCCCTGACAGGAACACTGAAGCTTTCTTT. This gives the protein CASSLGPDRNTEAFF.

The V gene is TRBV20-1, the J gene TRBJ1-4; D unresolved. Between the trimmed V and J ends, which lost 0 bases and 4 bases, there was a span of 12 bases. Germline assignment: CDR1 DFQATT and CDR2 SNEGSKA (reference sequence). This CDR3 is built from 15 residues. Here the CDR3 DNA reads TGCAGTGCTAGAGATCAGCGGGTTGATAATGAAAAACTGTTTTTT. Its protein product is CSARDQRVDNEKLFF.

The rearrangement links TRBV20-1 to TRBJ2-5, with D uncertain. Germline V gene lookup returns CDR1 DFQATT and CDR2 SNEGSKA (reference sequence). Deletions cut 0 bases from V and 10 bases from J, with 15 bases between. This CDR3 is 13 amino acids long. CDR3 protein: CSARDWEGYDQYF. In DNA form, the CDR3 reads TGCAGTGCTAGAGATTGGGAAGGGTATGACCAGTACTTC.

This clonotype was detected many times. The chain carries TRBV3-1 and TRBJ2-1; 9 bases map to TRBD2. Germline assignment: CDR1 LGHDT and CDR2 YNNKEL (reference sequence). This CDR3 is built from 15 residues. Trimming cost V 0 bases and J 8 bases; bases outside gene matches: 5. Written as DNA, the CDR3 is TGTGCCAGCAGCCAAGATGGGCTAGCGGGATATGAGCAGTTCTTC. Amino acid sequence: CASSQDGLAGYEQFF.

This clonotype was counted at least ten times. The rearrangement joins TRBV5-5 to TRBJ2-2, with 11 bases aligning to TRBD1. The CDR3 spans 15 residues. V trimming: 4 bases; J trimming: 2 bases; junction bases outside the gene matches: 1. Germline lookup yields CDR1 SGHKS and CDR2 YYEKEE (reference sequence). CDR3 in amino acids: CASSRTGGNTGELFF. Here the CDR3 DNA reads TGTGCCAGCAGCCGGACAGGGGGCAACACCGGGGAGCTGTTTTTT. The entire variable domain, with the rest obtained from reference TRBV5-5 and TRBJ2-2, is as follows: DAGVTQSPTHLIKTRGQQVTLRCSPISGHKSVSWYQQVLGQGPQFIFQYYEKEERGRGNFPDRFSARQFPNYSSELNVNALLLGDSALYLCASSRTGGNTGELFFGEGSRLTVL.

The chain carries TRBV7-2 and TRBJ2-5, with TRBD2 identical over 12 bases. This CDR3 comprises 17 residues. The junction had 10 bases not matched to a gene; V was cut back by 5 bases and J by 3 bases. Germline V gene sequence: CDR1 SGHTA, CDR2 FQGNSA. The CDR3 reads CASSPSSGGASKETQYF. Here the CDR3 DNA reads TGTGCCAGCAGCCCCTCTAGCGGGGGGGCTTCAAAAGAGACCCAGTACTTC.

The chain uses TRBV10-1 and TRBJ2-1, with D perhaps matching TRBD2 (6 bases). CDR1 is WNHNN, CDR2 SYGVQD, per germline (reference sequence). The CDR3 is 16 residues long. V lost 0 bases, J lost 2 bases, and 11 bases lay in between. Written as DNA, the CDR3 is TGCGCCAGCAGTGAGTCGGCCGCTAGCGCCTACAATGAGCAGTTCTTC. As protein: CASSESAASAYNEQFF.

This clonotype came up a few times. This rearrangement joins TRBV20-1 to TRBJ2-1, with TRBD2 identical over 12 bases. The CDR3 sequence is 16 residues long. V lost 5 bases and J lost 11; bases outside the gene matches: 16. The V gene's germline CDR1 is DFQATT and CDR2 SNEGSKA (reference sequence). In nucleotides, the CDR3 is TGCAGTGCTCCTCCCACCGGGACTAGCGGGCCCCAGAAGCAGTTCTTC. Encoded protein: CSAPPTGTSGPQKQFF.

The rearrangement joins TRBV4-1 to TRBJ2-5; D remains unclear. Germline-derived CDR1 and CDR2 are MGHRA and YSYEKL. Trimming left V 0 bases short and J 5 bases short, with 4 bases between. The CDR3 spans 12 residues. CDR3 amino acids: CASSQDSETQYF. As DNA, the CDR3 is TGCGCCAGCAGCCAAGATAGTGAGACCCAGTACTTC.

The chain joins TRBV25-1 to TRBJ1-3; 10 bases align to TRBD1. V shed 6 bases and J 4 bases; nucleotides not matched to a gene: 6. CDR1 is MGHDK and CDR2 is SYGVNS in the germline V gene. CDR3 length equals 15 residues. The CDR3 reads CASRAPGQGGNTIYF. DNA for the CDR3: TGTGCCAGCAGAGCTCCGGGACAGGGGGGAAACACCATATATTTT.

This clonotype was detected ten times or more. This chain links TRBV6-5 with TRBJ2-3; 7 bases match TRBD2. CDR1 and CDR2 (germline): MNHEY, SVGAGI. J was trimmed by 6 bases and V by 0 bases; bases with no gene match: 9. This CDR3 is 16 amino acids long. The CDR3 DNA follows: TGTGCCAGCAGTTACTCGGGCGCGGGAGACCCGGATACGCAGTATTTT. This translates into CASSYSGAGDPDTQYF.

V usage is TRBV5-6 and J usage is TRBJ1-6; D is possibly TRBD1 (5 bases). Germline V CDR1 and CDR2: SGHDT, YYEEEE. V was pared by 0 bases and J by 0 bases, with 7 bases between. CDR3 length: 16 residues. CDR3 amino acids: CASSLVDSSYNSPLHF. Here the CDR3 DNA reads TGTGCCAGCAGCTTGGTCGACAGCTCCTATAATTCACCCCTCCACTTT.

This sequence joins TRBV5-1 and TRBJ2-2; 11 nucleotides match TRBD2. CDR1 is SGHRS, CDR2 YFSETQ, per germline. This CDR3 is built from 15 residues. V lost 4 bases to trimming and J lost 7 bases; unmatched junction nucleotides: 6. CDR3 sequence: CASSGGTSGLGELFF. The CDR3, as DNA: TGCGCCAGCAGCGGCGGGACTAGCGGTCTCGGGGAGCTGTTTTTT.